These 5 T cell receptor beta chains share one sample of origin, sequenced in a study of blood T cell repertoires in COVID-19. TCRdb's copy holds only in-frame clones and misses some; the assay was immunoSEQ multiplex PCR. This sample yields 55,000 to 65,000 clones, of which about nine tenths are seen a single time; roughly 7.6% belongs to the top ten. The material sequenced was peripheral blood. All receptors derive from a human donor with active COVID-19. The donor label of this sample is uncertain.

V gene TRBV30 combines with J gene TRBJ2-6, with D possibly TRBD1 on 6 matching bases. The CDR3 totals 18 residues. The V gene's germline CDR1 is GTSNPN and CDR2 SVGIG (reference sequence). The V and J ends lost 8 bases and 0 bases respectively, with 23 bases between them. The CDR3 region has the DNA TGTGCCGCACGGGACAAAGAGGGATCAAGCTCTGGGGCCAACGTCCTGACTTTC. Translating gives CAARDKEGSSSGANVLTF. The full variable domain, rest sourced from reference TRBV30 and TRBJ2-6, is SQTIHQWPATLVQPVGSPLSLECTVEGTSNPNLYWYRQAAGRGLQLLFYSVGIGQISSEVPQNLSASRPQDRQFILSSKKLLLSDSGFYLCAARDKEGSSSGANVLTFGAGSRLTVL.

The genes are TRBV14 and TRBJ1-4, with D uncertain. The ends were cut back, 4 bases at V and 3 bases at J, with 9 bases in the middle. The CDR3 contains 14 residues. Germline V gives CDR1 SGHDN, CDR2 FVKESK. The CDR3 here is CASSRRQPNEKLFF. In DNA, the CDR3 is TGTGCCAGCAGCCGGAGGCAGCCTAATGAAAAACTGTTTTTT.

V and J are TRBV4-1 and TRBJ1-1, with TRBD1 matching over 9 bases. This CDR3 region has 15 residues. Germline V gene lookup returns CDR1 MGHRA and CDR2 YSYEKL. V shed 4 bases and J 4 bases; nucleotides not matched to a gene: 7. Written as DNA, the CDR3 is TGCGCCAGCAGCCCTACCGACAGGGGGGCCACTGAAGCTTTCTTT. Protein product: CASSPTDRGATEAFF.

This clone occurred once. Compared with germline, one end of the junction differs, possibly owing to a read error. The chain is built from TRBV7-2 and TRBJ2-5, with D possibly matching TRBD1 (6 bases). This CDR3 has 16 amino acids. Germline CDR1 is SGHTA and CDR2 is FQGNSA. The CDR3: CASSPSMEQLNQGQNF. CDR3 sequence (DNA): TGTGCCAGCAGCCCTTCGATGGAACAACTCAACCAGGGGCAGAACTTC.

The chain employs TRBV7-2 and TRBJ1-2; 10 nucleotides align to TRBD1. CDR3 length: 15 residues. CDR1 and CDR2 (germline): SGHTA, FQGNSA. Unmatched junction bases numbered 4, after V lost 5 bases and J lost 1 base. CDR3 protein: CASSPRTGGNYGYTF. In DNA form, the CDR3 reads TGTGCCAGCAGCCCGCGGACAGGGGGTAACTATGGCTACACCTTC.